This is a list of T cell receptor beta chains from one sample in a study of cytomegalovirus exposure and HLA in healthy donors. TCRdb keeps only in-frame clones here, not all; method: immunoSEQ multiplex PCR. The sample has 120,000 or so clones, roughly 78% seen once. The sample taken for sequencing was PBMCs. All receptors derive from a man aged 25 to 40 in good health and CMV-seropositive. Each CDR3 is given with its conserved first and last residue. A D gene is named only where the DNA matches it firmly. Size tells how often a clone was seen (once, few, many) or the class of an expanded clone, and some rows leave it out.

J gene,V gene,clone size,CDR3 length,D gene,CDR3 protein,CDR3 DNA
TRBJ2-6,TRBV15,-,17,-,CATSSGPSPSGANVLTF,TGTGCCACCAGCAGCGGTCCCTCTCCTTCTGGGGCCAACGTCCTGACTTTC
TRBJ1-1,TRBV7-2,-,18,-,CASSFTGQSSDANTEAFF,TGTGCCAGCAGCTTCACAGGACAGTCTTCAGATGCGAACACTGAAGCTTTCTTT
TRBJ2-1,TRBV4-3,-,17,TRBD2,CASSQDALGTSLNEQFF,TGCGCCAGCAGCCAAGACGCCCTCGGGACTAGCCTTAATGAGCAGTTCTTC
TRBJ1-2,TRBV15,-,17,TRBD1,CATSAGTGGRSAYGYTF,TGTGCCACCAGCGCTGGGACAGGGGGCCGTTCTGCCTATGGCTACACCTTC
TRBJ1-4,TRBV21-1,-,18,-,CASREKRTGTATNEKLFF,TGTGCCAGCAGGGAAAAAAGGACCGGGACAGCTACTAATGAAAAACTGTTTTTT
TRBJ1-1,TRBV27,-,13,-,CASTLTKNTEAFF,TGTGCCAGCACCTTGACAAAGAACACTGAAGCTTTCTTT
TRBJ2-7,TRBV15,-,16,-,CATSRRTSFSSYEQHF,TGTGCCACCAGCAGGAGGACTTCCTTTAGCTCCTACGAGCAGCACTTC
TRBJ2-7,TRBV19,-,15,-,CASSTPAGSSYEQYF,TGTGCCAGTAGTACGCCAGCGGGTTCCTCCTACGAGCAGTACTTC
TRBJ2-3,TRBV27,-,15,TRBD1,CASSFQGAGTDTQYF,TGTGCCAGCAGTTTTCAGGGGGCCGGCACAGATACGCAGTATTTT
TRBJ1-1,TRBV19,-,13,-,CASSTTGGTEAFF,TGTGCCAGTAGTACGACAGGTGGGACTGAAGCTTTCTTT
TRBJ2-5,TRBV19,-,15,-,CASSIAYRTQETQYF,TGTGCCAGTAGTATAGCGTACCGGACTCAAGAGACCCAGTACTTC
TRBJ1-5,TRBV30,-,19,TRBD1,CAWSKPGTGLWVGNQPQHF,TGTGCCTGGAGCAAGCCCGGGACAGGGTTGTGGGTGGGCAATCAGCCCCAGCATTTT
TRBJ2-3,TRBV5-1,-,15,TRBD1,CASSRGTGPTNTQYF,TGCGCCAGCAGCCGGGGGACAGGCCCCACGAATACGCAGTATTTT
TRBJ2-1,TRBV5-8,-,16,TRBD2,CASNPGLAGAGNEQFF,TGTGCCAGCAACCCAGGACTAGCGGGAGCGGGCAATGAGCAGTTCTTC
TRBJ1-3,TRBV7-8,-,14,-,CASSSRLSGNTIYF,TGTGCCAGCAGCTCCAGGCTATCTGGAAACACCATATATTTT
TRBJ2-5,TRBV5-6,once,15,-,CASSFRGTAQETQYF,TGTGCCAGCAGCTTTCGCGGGACGGCCCAAGAGACCCAGTACTTC